This T cell receptor beta chain was identified in a study of blood T cell repertoires in COVID-19 (dated by TCRdb to about 2020). For the study in its entirety: The collaborator samples originated in the United States, Italy and Spain and spanned the acute and convalescent phases of COVID-19. The material from the prospective study consisted of cDNA or gDNA derived from T cells, B-cell-depleted T cells, or PBMCs. Subjects who had been exposed to COVID-19, were actively infected with it, or had recovered from it provided the deeply sampled blood TCRbeta repertoires that made up the dataset. A freely available public database, intended as a resource for researchers studying the immune response to SARS-CoV-2, is where the repertoires were released. Samples were obtained from the ongoing ImmuneRACE study (first 160 participants) and from 1,254 subjects provided by 6 global collaborators. A de-identified subject ID, COVID-19 status, age in years and sex were almost always included in the sample metadata. Where available, HLA class I and class II types were taken from metadata supplied by the sample provider and were not determined by assay-based typing. Summary of the overall study and its limitations: The quantity of clinical and demographic metadata differed by source and by participant and was supplied without curation.

Each collaborating institution followed its own protocols to collect whole blood in K2EDTA tubes. For TCRbeta analysis, collaborators shipped samples as frozen whole blood, isolated PBMCs, or DNA extracted from either of those sample types. Concerning this clone: It has no known antigen specificity. No base-level quality is on record; no much larger clone is a single base apart.

TCRbeta CDR3 regions were amplified from genomic DNA using the immunoSEQ Assay, a bias-controlled multiplex PCR. As for the authors' bioinformatics: Within the assay, amplification of reference gene primers was used to estimate how many nucleated cells each sample contained. To quantify the absolute abundance of each unique TCRbeta CDR3 rearrangement, sequence reads were collapsed and filtered. For each sample, productive Simpson clonality was calculated as the square root of Simpson's diversity index over productive rearrangements. TCRdb retrieved this table from immuneACCESS and kept in-frame rearrangements only. Not all clones are present; in checked studies, unresolved V genes account for under half, and no reason is known for the remainder. The V and J calls and clone size come from that table; D and trimming were worked out from the DNA. Here the sample has about 98,000 clones; 65% to 90% occur a single time. Together, the top ten hold roughly 11% of the sample.

As encoded in the germline V gene, CDR1 is SGHVS while CDR2 is FQNEAQ. V gives up 5 bases and J gives up 1 base, and the segment between their germline ends measures 14 bases. Its CDR3 holds 15 amino acids, cysteine through phenylalanine. Of the read, only the CDR3 DNA is kept; its 45 bases are in frame from base 1. The sequence was collected from a man in his sixties or seventies with active or convalescent COVID-19. Sequenced sample: peripheral blood. Rearrangement joined TRBV7-8 to TRBJ2-5; there is no confident call for the D gene. The nucleotide sequence reads TGTGCCAGCAGCACGGGTTCACCCAGCCAAGAGACCCAGTACTTC. It codes for CASSTGSPSQETQYF.